This entry concerns a single TCR beta chain. Its antigen remains unidentified. Germline V gene lookup returns CDR1 KGHDR and CDR2 SFDVKD. V was trimmed by 6 bases and J by 7 bases, leaving 9 bases between them. The CDR3 covers 12 residues. The sample is drawn from a study of blood T cells in healthy people across ages. Study-level findings and limits: Possibly confounding the expanded clonotype changes was the fact that donor CMV status was unknown.

Primed by a sample-barcoded 5' primer and a J-beta primer mix, a second PCR proceeded for about 6 to 12 cycles. The template-switch adaptor was a 5' adaptor with 12 random nucleotides. It tagged each cDNA molecule. TCRdb re-called the 5' RACE reads with MiXCR, one entry per CDR3 protein. The sample holds about 1.5 million distinct CDR3 sequences, 40% to 45% seen once. Collection of 9.5 to 10 milliliters of peripheral blood was performed for each donor. Material: blood. The clonotype was recovered from a woman aged 18-29 years in good health. The genes are TRBV24-1 and TRBJ2-1; D call uncertain. The CDR3, as DNA: TGTGCCACCAGTCCAGCTAGTAATGAGCAGTTCTTC. As protein: CATSPASNEQFF.